These 21 T cell receptor beta chains share one sample of origin, sequenced in a study of blood T cell repertoires in COVID-19. TCRdb keeps only in-frame clones here, not all; method: immunoSEQ multiplex PCR. The sample lists fewer than 200,000 clones, 87% occurring once. The source material was peripheral blood. The source is a man between 60 and 75 years old with active or convalescent COVID-19.

J is TRBJ1-1 and V is TRBV5-6; D remains unclear. The germline V gene encodes CDR1 SGHDT and CDR2 YYEEEE. This CDR3 comprises 13 residues. The ends were cut back, 0 bases at V and 3 bases at J, with 6 bases in the middle. The CDR3 reads CASSLVQDTEAFF. Here the CDR3 DNA reads TGTGCCAGCAGCTTGGTTCAGGACACTGAAGCTTTCTTT.

CDR3 sequence (DNA): TGTGCCAGCAGGGGTGGACAGGCAAGTCAGCCCCAGCATTTT. Its protein is CASRGGQASQPQHF. The V gene is TRBV6-5, the J gene TRBJ1-5; TRBD1 matches at 7 bases. Germline CDR1 reads MNHEY; CDR2 reads SVGAGI. V lost 6 bases, J lost 6 bases, and 8 bases stayed unmatched. CDR3 length equals 14 residues.

V usage is TRBV2 and J usage is TRBJ1-3; D is unclear. Germline CDR1 is SNHLY and CDR2 is FYNNEI. V was shortened by 0 bases and J by 0 bases, with 6 bases between the two germline ends. The CDR3 sequence is 15 residues long. CDR3 amino acids: CASSEAASSGNTIYF. CDR3 DNA sequence: TGTGCCAGCAGTGAAGCGGCCAGCTCTGGAAACACCATATATTTT.

The V gene is TRBV28, the J gene TRBJ1-1, with TRBD1 matching over 7 bases. CDR1 is MDHEN and CDR2 is SYDVKM in the germline V gene. The CDR3 spans 13 residues. V was pared by 1 base and J by 11 bases, with 7 bases of the junction left unmatched. The CDR3 is CASSLSRGRGAFF. The CDR3 nucleotides read TGTGCCAGCAGTTTATCGAGGGGGCGCGGTGCTTTCTTT.

The V and J genes are TRBV2 and TRBJ1-1, with 10 nucleotides matching TRBD1. V shed 4 bases, J shed 7 bases, and the junction held 3 bases outside the gene matches. The CDR3 covers 13 residues. Germline CDR1 reads SNHLY; CDR2 reads FYNNEI. CDR3 coding DNA: TGTGCCAGCAGTGGGGACAGGGGAGTTGAAGCTTTCTTT. Translated, it gives CASSGDRGVEAFF.

The chain links TRBV7-2 to TRBJ2-3; 12 bases match TRBD2. Germline V gives CDR1 SGHTA, CDR2 FQGNSA. CDR3 length: 18 residues. The ends lost 2 bases at V and 6 bases at J; junction bases unmatched: 12. The CDR3 region has the DNA TGTGCCAGCAGCTTAAGTTTTCTAGCGGGGGGGCCTAGGGATACGCAGTATTTT. This sequence encodes CASSLSFLAGGPRDTQYF.

This chain links TRBV6-5 with TRBJ2-1; 7 bases are a match to TRBD1. Trimming removed 5 bases from V and 9 bases from J; junction bases left unmatched: 13. Germline-derived CDR1 and CDR2 are MNHEY and SVGAGI. This CDR3 has 15 residues. Written as DNA, the CDR3 is TGTGCCAGCAGTAGACAGGGCCAAGCTACTGTTGAGCAGTTCTTC. Protein sequence: CASSRQGQATVEQFF.

The CDR3 nucleotides read TGTGCCAGCAGTGCCACGGGGGAGACTACCGGACTGTTTTTT. Its protein product is CASSATGETTGLFF. The genes are TRBV25-1 and TRBJ1-4; D perhaps matches TRBD1 (5 bases). Trimming pared 4 bases from V and 13 bases from J, leaving 19 bases between. CDR1 and CDR2 from the germline V gene are MGHDK and SYGVNS. The CDR3 spans 14 residues.

The chain joins TRBV7-9 to TRBJ1-1, with 9 bases that match TRBD1. CDR3 length: 14 amino acids. Germline assignment: CDR1 SEHNR and CDR2 FQNEAQ (reference sequence). The J segment lost 6 bases and the V segment lost 5 bases, leaving 7 bases of the junction unmatched. The CDR3 region is CASSRGTGSAEAFF. The CDR3 coding sequence is TGTGCCAGCAGCCGAGGGACAGGGAGCGCTGAAGCTTTCTTT.

V gene TRBV29-1 combines with J gene TRBJ1-1; TRBD1 matches at 7 bases. V shed 5 bases and J 3 bases; nucleotides not matched to a gene: 6. The germline CDR1 and CDR2 sequences are SQVTM and ANQGSEA. This CDR3 contains 13 residues. The CDR3 bases are TGCAGCGTTAAGAACAGGGGTGACACTGAAGCTTTCTTT. This translates into CSVKNRGDTEAFF.

CDR3 in DNA: TGTGCCAGCAGTGGGATGAGCGGGACGGGGCAGTTCTTC. Translation gives CASSGMSGTGQFF. The V call is TRBV2, the J call TRBJ2-1, with 7 positions matching TRBD2. Trimming at V came to 4 bases and at J to 12 bases, leaving 9 bases not matched to a gene. This CDR3 has 13 residues. Germline V gene sequence: CDR1 SNHLY, CDR2 FYNNEI.

The rearrangement uses TRBV5-4 and TRBJ1-2; 8 bases fit TRBD1. V trimming: 5 bases; J trimming: 0 bases; junction bases outside the gene matches: 6. Germline V gene lookup returns CDR1 SGHNT and CDR2 YYREEE (reference sequence). There are 15 residues in the CDR3. CDR3 DNA sequence: TGTGCCAGCAGGCCAGGGGGCGAGACTAACTATGGCTACACCTTC. Protein product: CASRPGGETNYGYTF.

The V and J genes are TRBV19 and TRBJ2-7; 9 nucleotides match TRBD1. CDR1 is LNHDA and CDR2 is SQIVND in the germline V gene (reference sequence). J lost 2 bases, V lost 8 bases, and 10 bases had no gene match. There are 15 residues in the CDR3. CDR3 coding DNA: TGTGCCAGTTATCGCGAGACAGGGGGGCCCTACGAGCAGTACTTC. Protein sequence: CASYRETGGPYEQYF. The entire variable domain, with the rest obtained from reference TRBV19 and TRBJ2-7, is as follows: DGGITQSPKYLFRKEGQNVTLSCEQNLNHDAMYWYRQDPGQGLRLIYYSQIVNDFQKGDIAEGYSVSREKKESFPLTVTSAQKNPTAFYLCASYRETGGPYEQYFGPGTRLTVT.

V and J are TRBV21-1 and TRBJ1-1. TRBV21-1 is deemed a pseudogene. CDR3 length: 15 amino acids. This chain's CDR3 is CASHNPGGGNTEAFF. In DNA form, the CDR3 reads TGTGCCAGCCACAACCCAGGCGGGGGTAACACTGAAGCTTTCTTT.

This chain connects TRBV5-4 to TRBJ2-5; TRBD1 aligns across 11 bases. The V segment lost 4 bases and the J segment 5 bases; nucleotides outside the gene matches: 1. The germline CDR1 and CDR2 sequences are SGHNT and YYREEE (reference sequence). This CDR3 is built from 13 residues. The chain's CDR3 is CASSRDRGETQYF. The CDR3, as DNA: TGTGCCAGCAGCCGGGACAGGGGGGAGACCCAGTACTTC. Complete variable domain (other parts from reference TRBV5-4 and TRBJ2-5): ETGVTQSPTHLIKTRGQQVTLRCSSQSGHNTVSWYQQALGQGPQFIFQYYREEENGRGNFPPRFSGLQFPNYSSELNVNALELDDSALYLCASSRDRGETQYFGPGTRLLVL.

The chain employs TRBV4-1 and TRBJ2-3, with 8 bases aligning to TRBD2. Germline trimming cut 1 base from V and 5 bases from J; bases unmatched to any gene: 5. The CDR3 extends over 15 amino acids. Germline V gene sequence: CDR1 MGHRA, CDR2 YSYEKL. CDR3 protein: CASSQVTGGQDTQYF. The DNA for the CDR3 is TGCGCCAGCAGCCAAGTTACGGGGGGGCAAGATACGCAGTATTTT.

The V gene is TRBV29-1, the J gene TRBJ1-1, with 9 bases identical to TRBD1. This CDR3 is built from 13 residues. In germline, CDR1 is SQVTM, CDR2 ANQGSEA. The CDR3 loop is CTRRQGDGTEAFF. Written as DNA, the CDR3 is TGCACCAGGAGACAGGGGGACGGCACTGAAGCTTTCTTT.

This clone has more than one count but fewer than ten. This sequence joins TRBV27 and TRBJ2-5; perhaps TRBD1 as D (6 bases). Germline V gives CDR1 MNHEY, CDR2 SMNVEV (reference sequence). The CDR3 is 15 amino acids. V shed 5 bases and J shed 4 bases, with 17 bases lying between them. CDR3 sequence: CASSPRQAPPETQYF. The CDR3, as DNA: TGTGCCAGCAGTCCCCGACAGGCCCCACCAGAGACCCAGTACTTC.

J is TRBJ2-7 and V is TRBV6-5; 9 bases line up with TRBD1. Germline V lookup: CDR1 MNHEY, CDR2 SVGAGI. V dropped 6 bases and J dropped 1; count of bases not matched to a gene: 4. The CDR3 is 14 amino acids. CDR3 coding DNA: TGTGCCAGCAGCCGGGACAGGGATTCCTACGAGCAGTACTTC. Translation gives CASSRDRDSYEQYF.

V is TRBV5-6 and J is TRBJ1-5, with D perhaps TRBD1 (6 bases). Trimming pared 5 bases from V and 7 bases from J, leaving 19 bases between. This CDR3 is 15 amino acids long. Germline CDR1 SGHDT, CDR2 YYEEEE. Written as DNA, the CDR3 is TGTGCCAGCAGTCTCTTTACAGGGTCAAAACAGCCCCAGCATTTT. This codes for CASSLFTGSKQPQHF.

This clone was counted a single time. One junction end disagrees with the germline gene, perhaps due to a read error. V is TRBV7-8 and J is TRBJ1-5; D remains unclear. Germline CDR1 reads SGHVS; CDR2 reads FQNEAQ. This CDR3 region has 16 residues. The CDR3 sequence: CASSLRGPSSYQPQHF. The CDR3 DNA is TGTGCCAGCAGCTTAAGAGGTCCGAGTAGCTATCAGCCCCAGCATTTT.